This TCR beta chain was sequenced for a study of Tregs in tolerant kidney transplant recipients (dated by TCRdb to the late 2010s). Context from the whole study: The transplants used related donors along with nonmyeloablative bone marrow transplantation, and in the human trials mixed chimerism was transient. The study used TCRbeta sequencing to identify donor-specific regulatory T cells before combined kidney and bone marrow transplantation, then tracked those cells after transplant.

For TCRbeta CDR3 sequencing, genomic DNA from the sorted cells was extracted using the QIAGEN DNeasy Blood and Tissue Kit. High-throughput TCRbeta CDR3 sequencing was carried out commercially through immunoSEQ, with PCR amplification with bias correction and internal controls included. In the paper's pipeline: A unique productive TCRbeta sequence was defined by the CDR3 nucleotide sequence when primers matched, and otherwise by the CDR3 amino acid sequence together with the Vbeta and Jbeta genes. As a correction for sorting error, sequences shared between sorted populations at a frequency ratio of 2:1 or less were discarded, and the remaining shared sequences were assigned to the higher population. A sequence was defined as donor-reactive if the sequence was expanded at least 5-fold in CFSE-low cells compared with unstimulated cells and had a frequency of at least 0.01% in CFSE-low cells. Repertoire divergence was quantified by Jensen-Shannon divergence calculated from the top 100 TCRbeta sequences ranked by frequency. For samples with multiple sequencing runs, sorting error was corrected in each run separately before the runs were combined. The table was pulled from immuneACCESS by TCRdb, which kept in-frame rearrangements only. Such tables lose some clones; where checked, under half of the loss comes from unresolved V genes, and the rest has no known cause. The V and J calls and clone size come from that table; D and trimming were worked out from the DNA. For this sample, the table gives under 35,000 clones. 13% to 15% of the sample is held by the ten biggest clonotypes.

The label giving this sample's time point can be read as: blood sample drawn before combined kidney and bone marrow transplant. Unstimulated Tregs (CD4+CD25+CD127-), CD4+ non-Tregs (CD4+CD25-), CD4 and CD8 cells were FACS-sorted from thawed PBMCs. Patients were several combined kidney and bone marrow transplant recipients from the ITN036ST trial, and only these trial subjects had samples available. Healthy control blood was processed to PBMCs by Ficoll density gradient and cryopreserved, and patient PBMCs were collected before and after transplant. Regarding this clone: No antigen is known for it. The observed sequence ends 3 residues before the CDR3 terminus, with the missing tail filled in from the germline J gene.

Cut back by 1 base and 7 bases, the V and J ends lie 15 bases apart. As encoded in the germline V gene (reference sequence), CDR1 is DFQATT while CDR2 is SNEGSKA. Measured from the cysteine to the phenylalanine, the CDR3 is 14 residues long. Only the CDR3 bases that were read are kept: 33 of them, in frame from base 1. What the work shows at the level of the full study, not this receptor alone: The study was constrained by small patient numbers, and validation of the findings is required in larger populations and under other immunosuppression protocols. For some patients, the PCR primers changed as time went on, which meant samples from those patients could not be compared with one another at the nucleotide level. Expanding Tregs with activated donor B cells appeared to identify the most biologically relevant and donor-specific TCRbeta repertoire. Biological reproducibility was not directly assessed, although technical replication error appeared to be minimal. In tolerant patients, donor-specific Tregs expanded more than Tregs overall, which suggests antigen-driven rather than nonspecific expansion.

In this chain, TRBV20-1 is recombined with TRBJ2-3; tentative D gene TRBD2, with 5 bases matching. The clonotype was recovered from a human donor who received a combined kidney and bone marrow transplant. Sequencing was performed on CD8+ T cells from blood, taken before the transplant. The CDR3 loop reads CSARARTVGYTQYF. The sequenced CDR3 bases are TGCAGTGCTAGAGCTCGGACTGTAGGCTATACG.